This record concerns one T cell receptor (beta chain) sequence. The antigen is not known. The data stem from a study of shared clonotypes between healthy human individuals. As for the study in general: Three plates each covered CD4 naive and memory; CD8 naive two, CD8 memory one. The study, taken as a whole, reports: It was observed that 5% to 6% of naive CD4 clonotypes were shared across several donors.

The germline CDR1 and CDR2 sequences are LNHDA and SQIVND (reference sequence). The J segment lost 2 bases and the V segment lost 4 bases, leaving 3 bases of the junction unmatched. This CDR3 region has 15 residues. Profiling relied on immunoSEQ multiplex PCR, and the TCRdb table lists in-frame clones only, not all of them. The data show about 700,000 clones, about 92% seen once. Selected positively for CCR7 and CD45RO-negative, naive CD8 cells excluded terminally differentiated effector memory CD45RA+ cells. The receptor was derived from a man aged 30 to 45 in good health. The specimen sequenced was naive CD8+ T cells sorted from blood. V usage is TRBV19 and J usage is TRBJ2-7; 12 bases match TRBD2. The CDR3 region has the DNA TGTGCCAGTAGTACATCTAGCGGGAGGGCCTACGAGCAGTACTTC. Translated: CASSTSSGRAYEQYF.